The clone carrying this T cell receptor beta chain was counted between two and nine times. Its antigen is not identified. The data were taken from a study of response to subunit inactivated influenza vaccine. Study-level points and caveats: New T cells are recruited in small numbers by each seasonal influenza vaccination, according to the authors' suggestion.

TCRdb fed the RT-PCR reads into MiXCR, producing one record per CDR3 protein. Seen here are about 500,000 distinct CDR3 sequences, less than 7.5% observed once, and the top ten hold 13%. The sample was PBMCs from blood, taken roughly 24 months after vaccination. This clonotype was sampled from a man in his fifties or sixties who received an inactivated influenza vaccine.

This chain's CDR3 is CSAPGGLYEQYF. CDR3 coding DNA: TGCAGTGCTCCCGGGGGGCTCTACGAGCAGTACTTC. The chain employs TRBV20-1 and TRBJ2-7; D perhaps matches TRBD2 (7 bases). V lost 5 bases to trimming and J lost 3 bases, with 11 bases between them. CDR1 and CDR2 (germline): DFQATT, SNEGSKA (reference sequence). This CDR3 is built from 12 residues.